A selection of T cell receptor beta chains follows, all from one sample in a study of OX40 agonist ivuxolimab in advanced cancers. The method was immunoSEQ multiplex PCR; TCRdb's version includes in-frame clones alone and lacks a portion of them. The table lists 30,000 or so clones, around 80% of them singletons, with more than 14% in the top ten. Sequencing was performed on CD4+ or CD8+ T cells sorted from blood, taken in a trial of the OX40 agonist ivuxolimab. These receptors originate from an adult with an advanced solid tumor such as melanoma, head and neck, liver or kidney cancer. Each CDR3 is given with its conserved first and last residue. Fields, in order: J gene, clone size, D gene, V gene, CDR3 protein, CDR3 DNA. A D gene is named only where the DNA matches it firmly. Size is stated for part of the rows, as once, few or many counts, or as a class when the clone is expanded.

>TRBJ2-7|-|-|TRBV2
CASSEDEGTEQYF
TGTGCCAGCAGCGAGGACGAGGGGACCGAGCAGTACTTC
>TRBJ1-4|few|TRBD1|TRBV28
CASTLDRGYEKLFF
TGTGCCAGCACCCTGGACAGGGGATATGAAAAACTGTTTTTT
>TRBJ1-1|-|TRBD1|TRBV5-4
CASSPGTGGTEAFF
TGTGCCAGCAGCCCCGGGACAGGGGGCACTGAAGCTTTCTTT
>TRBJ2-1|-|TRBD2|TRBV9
CASSVGGSAYNEQFF
TGTGCCAGCAGCGTGGGCGGGAGTGCCTACAATGAGCAGTTCTTC
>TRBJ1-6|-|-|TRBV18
CASSPRGIGDSPLHF
TGTGCCAGCTCACCACGGGGTATTGGGGATTCACCCCTCCACTTT
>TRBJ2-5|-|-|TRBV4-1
CASSQVRRGQETQYF
TGCGCCAGCAGCCAAGTCCGTCGGGGTCAGGAGACCCAGTACTTC
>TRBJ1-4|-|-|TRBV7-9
CASSNPSFARGGEKLFF
TGTGCCAGCAGCAACCCCAGTTTTGCCAGGGGAGGAGAAAAACTGTTTTTT
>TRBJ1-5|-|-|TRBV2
CASSEGVIDQPQHF
TGTGCCAGCAGTGAAGGGGTGATCGATCAGCCCCAGCATTTT
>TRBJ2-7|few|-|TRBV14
CASSQNPGPYEQYF
TGTGCCAGCAGCCAAAATCCGGGCCCCTACGAGCAGTACTTC
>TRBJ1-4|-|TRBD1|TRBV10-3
CAISGTGDEKLFF
TGTGCCATCAGTGGGACAGGGGATGAAAAACTGTTTTTT
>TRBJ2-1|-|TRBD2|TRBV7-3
CASSLAGGLDNEQFF
TGTGCCAGCAGCCTAGCGGGGGGCCTGGACAATGAGCAGTTCTTC
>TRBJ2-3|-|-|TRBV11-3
CASSRGGADTQYF
TGTGCCAGCAGCCGTGGGGGCGCGGATACGCAGTATTTT
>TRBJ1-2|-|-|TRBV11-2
CASREAFSSYGYTF
TGTGCCAGCAGGGAGGCTTTTAGTAGTTATGGCTACACCTTC
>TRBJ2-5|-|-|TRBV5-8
CASSFLRTLQTQYF
TGTGCCAGCAGCTTCCTCCGGACACTTCAGACCCAGTACTTC
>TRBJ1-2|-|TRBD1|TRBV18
CASSLTTGGENGYTF
TGTGCCAGCTCACTTACAACAGGGGGCGAAAATGGCTACACCTTC
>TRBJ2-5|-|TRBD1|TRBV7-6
CASSPGQGQYF
TGTGCCAGCAGCCCCGGACAGGGGCAGTACTTC
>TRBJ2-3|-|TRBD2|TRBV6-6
CASGPGLAGFTQYF
TGTGCCAGTGGTCCGGGACTAGCGGGATTTACGCAGTATTTT
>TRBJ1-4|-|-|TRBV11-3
CASSLIHSQGIGKEKLFF
TGTGCCAGCAGCTTAATACATTCCCAGGGGATCGGGAAGGAAAAACTGTTTTTT
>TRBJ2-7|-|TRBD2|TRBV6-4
CASSEPRLADYEQYF
TGTGCCAGCAGTGAGCCGAGACTAGCGGACTACGAGCAGTACTTC
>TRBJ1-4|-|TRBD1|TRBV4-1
CASSPNQGGRGEKLFF
TGCGCCAGCAGCCCAAACCAGGGGGGAAGGGGGGAAAAACTGTTTTTT
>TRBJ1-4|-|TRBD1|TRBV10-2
CASRGQGASATNEKLFF
TGCGCCAGCAGGGGACAGGGGGCGTCTGCAACTAATGAAAAACTGTTTTTT
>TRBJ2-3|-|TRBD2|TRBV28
CASSSIAGAGTDTQYF
TGTGCCAGCAGTTCTATAGCGGGAGCAGGCACAGATACGCAGTATTTT
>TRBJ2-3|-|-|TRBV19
CASSQGGGDTQYF
TGTGCCAGTAGTCAGGGGGGAGGAGATACGCAGTATTTT
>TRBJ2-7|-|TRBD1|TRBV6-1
CASSEVRGGTGGSNEQYF
TGTGCCAGCAGTGAAGTTAGGGGAGGGACAGGGGGATCTAACGAGCAGTACTTC
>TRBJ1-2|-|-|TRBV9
CASSVDSGYGYTF
TGTGCCAGCAGCGTAGATTCTGGCTATGGCTACACCTTC
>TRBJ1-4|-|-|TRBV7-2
CASSQHRTNEKLFF
TGTGCCAGCAGCCAACACCGGACTAATGAAAAACTGTTTTTT
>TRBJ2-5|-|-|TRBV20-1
CSALLVETQYF
TGCAGTGCTCTACTAGTTGAGACCCAGTACTTC
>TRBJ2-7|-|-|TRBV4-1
CASSQATGISTGQYF
TGCGCCAGCAGCCAAGCTACAGGGATAAGCACAGGGCAGTACTTC
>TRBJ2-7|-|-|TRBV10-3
CAISEYNEQYF
TGTGCCATCAGTGAGTACAACGAGCAGTACTTC
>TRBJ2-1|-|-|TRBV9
CASSVGLGSGEQFF
TGTGCCAGCAGCGTAGGTTTGGGATCAGGGGAGCAGTTCTTC
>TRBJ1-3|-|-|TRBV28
CASSPYVGGRLSDSGNTIYF
TGTGCCAGCAGTCCCTACGTAGGGGGTCGACTTTCTGACTCTGGAAACACCATATATTTT
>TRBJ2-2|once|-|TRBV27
CASTPTGNTGELFF
TGTGCCAGTACGCCGACAGGGAACACCGGGGAGCTGTTTTTT
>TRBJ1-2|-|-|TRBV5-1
CASSLSLNYGYTF
TGCGCCAGCAGCTTGTCCCTTAACTATGGCTACACCTTC
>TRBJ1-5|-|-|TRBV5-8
CASSRGARQPQHF
TGTGCCAGCAGCAGAGGGGCCCGCCAGCCCCAGCATTTT
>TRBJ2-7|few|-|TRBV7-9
CASSLSLSIEQYF
TGTGCCAGCAGCTTATCCCTATCAATCGAGCAGTACTTC
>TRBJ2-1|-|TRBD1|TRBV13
CASSSAGTALYNEQFF
TGTGCCAGCAGCTCAGCCGGGACAGCCTTATACAATGAGCAGTTCTTC
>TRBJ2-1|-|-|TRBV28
CASSSSGPRVNEQFF
TGTGCCAGCAGTTCCAGCGGGCCAAGGGTTAATGAGCAGTTCTTC
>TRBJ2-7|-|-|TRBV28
CASGSRSSSYEQYF
TGTGCCAGCGGCTCGAGGTCAAGCTCCTACGAGCAGTACTTC
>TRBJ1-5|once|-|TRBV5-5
CASSITQHF
TGTGCCAGCAGTATCACCCAGCATTTT
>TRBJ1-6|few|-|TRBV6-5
CASSYVTGGSPLHF
TGTGCCAGCAGTTACGTGACGGGCGGATCACCCCTCCACTTT
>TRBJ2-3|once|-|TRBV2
CASSEALTDTQYF
TGTGCCAGCAGTGAAGCATTGACAGATACGCAGTATTTT
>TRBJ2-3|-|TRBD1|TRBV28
CASSFLAGTGLTDTQYF
TGTGCCAGCAGTTTTTTGGCCGGGACAGGGCTCACAGATACGCAGTATTTT
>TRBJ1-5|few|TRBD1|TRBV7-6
CASSSGTGASNQPQHF
TGTGCCAGCAGCTCCGGGACAGGGGCTAGCAATCAGCCCCAGCATTTT
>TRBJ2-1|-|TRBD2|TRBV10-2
CASRPAGGPGEQFF
TGCGCCAGCAGGCCAGCGGGGGGGCCCGGTGAGCAGTTCTTC
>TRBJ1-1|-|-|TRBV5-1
CASSSSGVGNTEAFF
TGCGCCAGCAGCAGCTCAGGGGTCGGGAACACTGAAGCTTTCTTT
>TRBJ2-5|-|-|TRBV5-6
CASSRPTGIETQYF
TGTGCCAGCAGCAGACCTACAGGGATAGAGACCCAGTACTTC
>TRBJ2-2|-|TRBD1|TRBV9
CASSGSGTGQYGELFF
TGTGCCAGCAGCGGATCCGGGACAGGGCAATACGGGGAGCTGTTTTTT
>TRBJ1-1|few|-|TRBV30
CAWTGGHTEAFF
TGTGCCTGGACAGGCGGGCACACTGAAGCTTTCTTT